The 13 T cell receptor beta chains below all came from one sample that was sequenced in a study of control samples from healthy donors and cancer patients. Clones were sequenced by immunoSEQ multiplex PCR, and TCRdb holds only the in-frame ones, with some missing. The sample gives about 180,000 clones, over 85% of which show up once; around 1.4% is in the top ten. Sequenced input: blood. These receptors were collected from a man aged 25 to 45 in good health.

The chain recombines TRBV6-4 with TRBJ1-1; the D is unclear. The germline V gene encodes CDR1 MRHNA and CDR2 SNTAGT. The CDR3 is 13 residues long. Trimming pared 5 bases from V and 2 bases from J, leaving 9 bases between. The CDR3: CASSQVLNTEAFF. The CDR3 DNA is TGTGCCAGCAGTCAGGTTCTAAACACTGAAGCTTTCTTT.

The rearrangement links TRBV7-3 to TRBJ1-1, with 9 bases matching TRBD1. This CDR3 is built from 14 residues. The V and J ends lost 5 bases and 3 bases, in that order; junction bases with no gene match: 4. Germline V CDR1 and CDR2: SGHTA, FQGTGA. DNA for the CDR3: TGTGCCAGCAGCCCGCGACAGGGGGACACTGAAGCTTTCTTT. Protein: CASSPRQGDTEAFF. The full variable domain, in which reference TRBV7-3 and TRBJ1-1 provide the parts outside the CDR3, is GAGVSQTPSNKVTEKGKYVELRCDPISGHTALYWYRQSLGQGPEFLIYFQGTGAADDSGLPNDRFFAVRPEGSVSTLKIQRTERGDSAVYLCASSPRQGDTEAFFGQGTRLTVV.

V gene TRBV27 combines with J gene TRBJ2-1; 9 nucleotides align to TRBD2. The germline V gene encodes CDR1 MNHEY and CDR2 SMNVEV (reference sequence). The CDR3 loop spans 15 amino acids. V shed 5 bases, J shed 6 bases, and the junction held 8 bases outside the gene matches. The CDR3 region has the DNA TGTGCCAGCAGTCTGAGCGGGGGGACGATCAATGAGCAGTTCTTC. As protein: CASSLSGGTINEQFF.

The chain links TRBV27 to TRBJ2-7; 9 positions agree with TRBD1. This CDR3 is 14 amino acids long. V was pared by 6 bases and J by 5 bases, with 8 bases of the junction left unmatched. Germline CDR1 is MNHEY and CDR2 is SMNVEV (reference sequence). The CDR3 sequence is CASRDGTGIHEQYF. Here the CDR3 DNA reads TGTGCCAGCAGAGACGGGACAGGGATCCACGAGCAGTACTTC.

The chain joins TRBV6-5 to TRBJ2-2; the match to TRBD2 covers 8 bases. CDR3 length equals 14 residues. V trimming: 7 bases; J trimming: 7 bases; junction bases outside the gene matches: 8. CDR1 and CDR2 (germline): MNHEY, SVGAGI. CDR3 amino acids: CASIPGGPGGELFF. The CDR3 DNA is TGTGCCAGCATACCGGGAGGGCCTGGCGGGGAGCTGTTTTTT.

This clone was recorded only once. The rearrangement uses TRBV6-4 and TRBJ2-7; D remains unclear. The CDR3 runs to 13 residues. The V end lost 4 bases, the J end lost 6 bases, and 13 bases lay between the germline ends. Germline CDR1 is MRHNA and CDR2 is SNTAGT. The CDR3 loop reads CASSADLRTEQYF. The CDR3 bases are TGTGCCAGCAGTGCCGATTTAAGGACCGAGCAGTACTTC.

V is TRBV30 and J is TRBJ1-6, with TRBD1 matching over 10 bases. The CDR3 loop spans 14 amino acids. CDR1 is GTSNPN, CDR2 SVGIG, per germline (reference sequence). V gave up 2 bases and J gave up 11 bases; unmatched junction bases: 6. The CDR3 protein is CAWSIDRGLTPLHF. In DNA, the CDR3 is TGTGCCTGGAGTATAGACAGGGGGCTTACACCCCTCCACTTT.

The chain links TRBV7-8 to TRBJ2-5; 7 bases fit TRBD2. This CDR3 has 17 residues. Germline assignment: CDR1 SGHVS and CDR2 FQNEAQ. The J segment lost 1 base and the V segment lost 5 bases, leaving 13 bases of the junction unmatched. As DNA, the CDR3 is TGTGCCAGCAGCCCCGTCGGGGGGTCGACCCCCCAAGAGACCCAGTACTTC. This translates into CASSPVGGSTPQETQYF.

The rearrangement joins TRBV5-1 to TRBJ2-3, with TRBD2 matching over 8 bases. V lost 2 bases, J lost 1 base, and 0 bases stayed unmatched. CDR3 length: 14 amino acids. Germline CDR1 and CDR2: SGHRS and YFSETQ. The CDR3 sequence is CASSFSGGTDTQYF. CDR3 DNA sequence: TGCGCCAGCAGCTTTAGCGGGGGCACAGATACGCAGTATTTT.

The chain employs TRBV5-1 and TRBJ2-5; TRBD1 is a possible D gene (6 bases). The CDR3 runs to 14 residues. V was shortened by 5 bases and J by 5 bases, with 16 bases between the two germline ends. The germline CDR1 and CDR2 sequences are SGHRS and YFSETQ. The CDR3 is CASSFSGVRETQYF. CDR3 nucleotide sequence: TGCGCCAGCAGTTTCTCAGGGGTACGCGAGACCCAGTACTTC.

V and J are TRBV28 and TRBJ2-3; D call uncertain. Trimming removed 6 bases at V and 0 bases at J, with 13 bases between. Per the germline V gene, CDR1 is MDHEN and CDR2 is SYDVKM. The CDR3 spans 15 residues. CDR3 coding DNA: TGTGCCAGCAGGTACGGACGGACCAGCACAGATACGCAGTATTTT. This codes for CASRYGRTSTDTQYF.

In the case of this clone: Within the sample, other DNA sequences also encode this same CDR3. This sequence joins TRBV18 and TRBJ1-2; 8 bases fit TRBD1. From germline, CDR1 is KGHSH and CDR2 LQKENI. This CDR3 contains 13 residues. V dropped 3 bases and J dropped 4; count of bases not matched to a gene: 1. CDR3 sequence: CASSPDRGYGYTF. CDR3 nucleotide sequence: TGTGCCAGCTCACCCGACAGGGGCTATGGCTACACCTTC.

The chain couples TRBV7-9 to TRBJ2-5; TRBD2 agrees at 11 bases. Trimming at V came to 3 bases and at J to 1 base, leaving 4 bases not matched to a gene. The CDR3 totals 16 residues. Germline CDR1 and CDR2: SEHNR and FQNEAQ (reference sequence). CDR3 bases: TGTGCCAGCAGCTTGGGACTAGCGGTCCTCCAAGAGACCCAGTACTTC. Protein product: CASSLGLAVLQETQYF.